The entry below describes one T cell receptor (beta chain). Its antigen is not known. The healthy adult donors were HIV-negative and reported no recent acute infections or vaccinations. The sample originates from a study of shared clonotypes between healthy human individuals. Study summary: Sampling drew on donors who were two women and three men aged 18 to 49. Study-wide results and limits: Among a few donors, 4.5% to 5.5% of naive CD4 clonotypes were found in common.

For each subset, genomic DNA was distributed in equal portions over several immunoSEQ plates. Generated by immunoSEQ multiplex PCR, the TCRdb table keeps only in-frame clones and is missing some. The sample carries 2 million to 2.5 million clones, 80% to 95% recorded once. Sequencing was carried out using naive CD4+ T cells from PBMCs. This sample's subset: CD45RA+ positively selected. The receptor was derived from a man between 18 and 35 years old in good health. Some clones in this sample may be carry-over from other donors' samples.

The CDR3 sequence: CASSISSYEQYF. In DNA, the CDR3 is TGTGCCAGTAGTATTAGTTCCTACGAGCAGTACTTC. The chain has TRBV19 and TRBJ2-7, with no clear D. This CDR3 contains 12 residues. Germline assignment: CDR1 LNHDA and CDR2 SQIVND (reference sequence). V was trimmed by 3 bases and J by 1 base, leaving 4 bases between them.